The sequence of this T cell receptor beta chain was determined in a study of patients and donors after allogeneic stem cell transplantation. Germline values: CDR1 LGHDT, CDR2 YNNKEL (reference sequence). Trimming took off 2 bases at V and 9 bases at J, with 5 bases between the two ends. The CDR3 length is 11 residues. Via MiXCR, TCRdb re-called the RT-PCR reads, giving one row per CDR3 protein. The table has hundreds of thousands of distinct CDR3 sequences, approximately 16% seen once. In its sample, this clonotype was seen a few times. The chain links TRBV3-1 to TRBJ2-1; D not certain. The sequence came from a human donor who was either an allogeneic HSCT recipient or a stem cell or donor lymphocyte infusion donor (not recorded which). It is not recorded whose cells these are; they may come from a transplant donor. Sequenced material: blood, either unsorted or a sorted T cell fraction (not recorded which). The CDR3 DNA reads TGTGCCAGCAGCCAAAACAGTGAGCAGTTCTTC. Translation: CASSQNSEQFF.